Listed here is a single TCR beta chain. Trimming took 11 bases from V and 3 from J, leaving 28 bases between them. Germline V lookup: CDR1 MNHEY, CDR2 SMNVEV (reference sequence). CDR3 size: 17 residues. This sample was included in a study of blood T cell repertoires in COVID-19. Across the study: Material from acute and convalescent COVID-19 was sourced from the United States, Italy and Spain. The analysed material was cDNA or gDNA that came from T cells, B-cell-depleted T cells, or PBMCs.

In the original workflow: Estimated nucleated cell counts came from reference gene primer amplification. Some clones are missing from TCRdb's copy, which holds only in-frame ones; the method was immunoSEQ multiplex PCR. The V and J calls and clone size are taken from that table; D and trimming were inferred from the DNA. The profile shows roughly 70,000 clones, over 75% of them singletons. Sequencing input: peripheral blood. The gene calls are TRBV27 and TRBJ1-2; tentative D call: TRBD1 (5 bases). This clonotype originated in a woman aged 60 to 75 with acute or convalescent COVID-19. CDR3 amino acids: CASPGGDGPKRDYGYTF. CDR3 bases: TGTGCCTCCCCCGGGGGTGACGGACCTAAAAGAGACTATGGCTACACCTTC.